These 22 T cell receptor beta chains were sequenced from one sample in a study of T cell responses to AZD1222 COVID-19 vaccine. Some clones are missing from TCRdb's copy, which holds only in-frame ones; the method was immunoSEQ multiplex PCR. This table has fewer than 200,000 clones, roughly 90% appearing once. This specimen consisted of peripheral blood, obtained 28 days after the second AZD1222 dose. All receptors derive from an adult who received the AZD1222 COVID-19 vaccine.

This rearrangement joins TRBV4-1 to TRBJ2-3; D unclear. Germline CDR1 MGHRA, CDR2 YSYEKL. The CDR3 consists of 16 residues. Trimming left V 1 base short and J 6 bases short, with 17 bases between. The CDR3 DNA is TGCGCCAGCAGCCAAGGGACCCCCTCCTACGTGGATACGCAGTATTTT. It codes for CASSQGTPSYVDTQYF.

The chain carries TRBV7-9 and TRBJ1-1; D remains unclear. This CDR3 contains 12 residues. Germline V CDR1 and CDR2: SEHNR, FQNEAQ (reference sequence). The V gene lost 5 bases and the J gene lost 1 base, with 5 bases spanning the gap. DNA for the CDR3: TGTGCCAGCAGCCCGAAGAACACTGAAGCTTTCTTT. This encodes CASSPKNTEAFF.

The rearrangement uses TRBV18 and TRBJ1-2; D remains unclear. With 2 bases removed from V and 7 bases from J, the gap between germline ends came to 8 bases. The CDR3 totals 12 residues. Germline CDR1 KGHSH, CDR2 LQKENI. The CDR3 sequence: CASSPRSGGYTF. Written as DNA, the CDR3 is TGTGCCAGCTCACCAAGGTCGGGTGGCTACACCTTC.

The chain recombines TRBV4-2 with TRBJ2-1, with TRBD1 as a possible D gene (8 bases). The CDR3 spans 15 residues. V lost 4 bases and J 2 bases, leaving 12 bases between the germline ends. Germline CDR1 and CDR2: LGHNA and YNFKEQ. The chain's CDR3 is CASSPTGGAYNEQFF. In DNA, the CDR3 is TGTGCCAGCAGCCCTACAGGGGGGGCCTACAATGAGCAGTTCTTC.

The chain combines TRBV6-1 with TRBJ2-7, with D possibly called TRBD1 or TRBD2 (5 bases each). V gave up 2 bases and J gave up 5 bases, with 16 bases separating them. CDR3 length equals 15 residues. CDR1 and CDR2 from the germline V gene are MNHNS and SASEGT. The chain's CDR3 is CASSESGGVVDEQYF. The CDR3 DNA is TGTGCCAGCAGTGAATCTGGGGGAGTGGTAGACGAGCAGTACTTC.

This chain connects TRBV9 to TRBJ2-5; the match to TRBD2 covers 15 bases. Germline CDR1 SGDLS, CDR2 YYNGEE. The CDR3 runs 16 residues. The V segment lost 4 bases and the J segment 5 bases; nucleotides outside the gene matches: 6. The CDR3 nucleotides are TGTGCCAGCAGCCCGGGACTAGCGGGGGGCGCCGAGACCCAGTACTTC. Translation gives CASSPGLAGGAETQYF.

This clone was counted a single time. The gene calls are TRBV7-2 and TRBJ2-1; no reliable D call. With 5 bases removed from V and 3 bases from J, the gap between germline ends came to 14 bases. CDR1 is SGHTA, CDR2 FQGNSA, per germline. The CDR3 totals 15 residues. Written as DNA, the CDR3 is TGTGCCAGCAGCCCTACGAGCTATGGCTACAATGAGCAGTTCTTC. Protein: CASSPTSYGYNEQFF.

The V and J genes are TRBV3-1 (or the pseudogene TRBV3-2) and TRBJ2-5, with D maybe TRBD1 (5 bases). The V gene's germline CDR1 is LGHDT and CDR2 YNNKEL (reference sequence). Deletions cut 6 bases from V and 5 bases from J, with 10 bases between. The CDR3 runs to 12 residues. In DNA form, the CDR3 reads TGTGCCAGCAGAACAGGTGGGGAGACCCAGTACTTC. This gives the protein CASRTGGETQYF.

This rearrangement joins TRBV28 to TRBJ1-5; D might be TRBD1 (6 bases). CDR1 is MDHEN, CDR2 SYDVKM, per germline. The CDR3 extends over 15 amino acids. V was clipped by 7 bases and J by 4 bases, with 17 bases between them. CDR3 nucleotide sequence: TGTGCCAGCACGAGAGGGGGGGGAGGAAATCAGCCCCAGCATTTT. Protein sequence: CASTRGGGGNQPQHF.

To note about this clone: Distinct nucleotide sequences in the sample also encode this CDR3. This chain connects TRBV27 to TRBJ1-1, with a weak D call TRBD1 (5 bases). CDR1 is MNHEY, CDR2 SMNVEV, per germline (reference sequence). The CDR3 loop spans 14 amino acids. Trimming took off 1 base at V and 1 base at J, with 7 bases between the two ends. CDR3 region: CASSLLGENTEAFF. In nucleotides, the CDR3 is TGTGCCAGCAGTTTATTAGGGGAGAACACTGAAGCTTTCTTT.

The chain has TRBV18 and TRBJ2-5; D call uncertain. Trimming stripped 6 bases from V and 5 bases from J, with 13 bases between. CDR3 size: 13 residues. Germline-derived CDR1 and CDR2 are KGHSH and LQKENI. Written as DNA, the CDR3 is TGTGCCAGCTCCGCTCAAGGTGGGGAGACCCAGTACTTC. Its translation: CASSAQGGETQYF. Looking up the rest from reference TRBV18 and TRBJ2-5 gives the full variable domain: NAGVMQNPRHLVRRRGQEARLRCSPMKGHSHVYWYRQLPEEGLKFMVYLQKENIIDESGMPKERFSAEFPKEGPSILRIQQVVRGDSAAYFCASSAQGGETQYFGPGTRLLVL.

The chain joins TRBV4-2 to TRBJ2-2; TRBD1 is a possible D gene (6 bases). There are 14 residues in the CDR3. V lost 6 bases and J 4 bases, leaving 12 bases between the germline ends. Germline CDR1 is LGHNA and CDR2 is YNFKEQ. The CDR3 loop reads CASRQTGLTGELFF. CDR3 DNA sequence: TGTGCCAGCAGACAAACAGGGCTCACCGGGGAGCTGTTTTTT.

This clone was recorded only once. The CDR3 sequence: CASSYRTSGRAGEQYF. CDR3 coding DNA: TGTGCCAGCAGCTACCGGACTAGCGGGAGGGCCGGCGAGCAGTACTTC. The chain joins TRBV13 to TRBJ2-7; 15 nucleotides match TRBD2. The CDR3 runs to 16 residues. The junction had 7 bases not matched to a gene; V was cut back by 4 bases and J by 6 bases. Germline CDR1 is PRHDT and CDR2 is FYEKMQ (reference sequence).

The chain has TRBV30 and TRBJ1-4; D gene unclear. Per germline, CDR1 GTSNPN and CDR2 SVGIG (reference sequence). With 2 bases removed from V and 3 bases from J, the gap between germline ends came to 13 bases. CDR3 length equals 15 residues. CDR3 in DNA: TGTGCCTGGAGTCGAGGACGGTCCTCTAATGAAAAACTGTTTTTT. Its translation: CAWSRGRSSNEKLFF.

The CDR3 spells CAISGTGTNVSPTQYF. CDR3 nucleotide sequence: TGTGCCATCAGTGGTACCGGGACTAACGTATCTCCTACGCAGTATTTT. V and J are TRBV10-3 and TRBJ2-3, with TRBD2 matching 7 bases. The CDR3 runs to 16 residues. V was clipped by 4 bases and J by 8 bases; unmatched bases: 15. CDR1 is ENHRY, CDR2 SYGVKD, per germline.

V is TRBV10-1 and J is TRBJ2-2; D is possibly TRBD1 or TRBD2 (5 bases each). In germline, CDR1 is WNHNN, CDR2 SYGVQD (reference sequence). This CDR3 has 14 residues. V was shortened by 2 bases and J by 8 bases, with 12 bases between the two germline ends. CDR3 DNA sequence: TGCGCCAGCAGTGAGATGGGACGAGGAGGGGAGCTGTTTTTT. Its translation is CASSEMGRGGELFF.

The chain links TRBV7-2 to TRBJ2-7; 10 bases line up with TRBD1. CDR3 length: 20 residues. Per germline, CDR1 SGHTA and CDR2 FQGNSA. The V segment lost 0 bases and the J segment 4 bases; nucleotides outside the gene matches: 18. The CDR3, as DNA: TGTGCCAGCAGCTTAGCCCACGCCGGGACAGGGGTGCCAAGTGATTACGAGCAGTACTTC. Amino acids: CASSLAHAGTGVPSDYEQYF.

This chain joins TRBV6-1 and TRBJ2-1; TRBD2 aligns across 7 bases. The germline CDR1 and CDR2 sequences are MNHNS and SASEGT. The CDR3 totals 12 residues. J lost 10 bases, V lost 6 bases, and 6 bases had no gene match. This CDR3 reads CASRLGTTEQFF. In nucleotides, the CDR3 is TGTGCCAGCAGACTCGGGACTACCGAGCAGTTCTTC.

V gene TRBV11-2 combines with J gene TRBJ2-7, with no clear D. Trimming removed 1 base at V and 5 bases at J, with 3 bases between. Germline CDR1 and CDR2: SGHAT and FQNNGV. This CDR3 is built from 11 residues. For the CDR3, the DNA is TGTGCCAGCAGCTTAGGCCACGAGCAGTACTTC. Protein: CASSLGHEQYF.

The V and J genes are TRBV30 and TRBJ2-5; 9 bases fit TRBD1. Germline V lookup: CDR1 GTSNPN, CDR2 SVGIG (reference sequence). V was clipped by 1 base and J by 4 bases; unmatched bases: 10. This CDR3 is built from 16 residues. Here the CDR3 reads CAWSGDDRGLVETQYF. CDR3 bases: TGTGCCTGGAGTGGGGACGACAGGGGGTTGGTAGAGACCCAGTACTTC.

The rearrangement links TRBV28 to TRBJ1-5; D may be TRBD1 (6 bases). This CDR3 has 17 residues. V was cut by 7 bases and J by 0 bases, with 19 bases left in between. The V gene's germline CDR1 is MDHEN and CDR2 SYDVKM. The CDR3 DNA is TGTGCCAGCATTAATACAGGGCGTACCTTTAGCAATCAGCCCCAGCATTTT. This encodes CASINTGRTFSNQPQHF.

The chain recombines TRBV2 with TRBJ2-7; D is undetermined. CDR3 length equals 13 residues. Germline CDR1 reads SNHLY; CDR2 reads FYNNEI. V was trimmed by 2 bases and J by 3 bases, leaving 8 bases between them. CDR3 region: CASSENRNYEQYF. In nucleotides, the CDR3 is TGTGCCAGCAGTGAAAACAGAAACTACGAGCAGTACTTC.